This TCR beta chain emerged from a study of blood T cell repertoires in COVID-19. Per the germline V gene, CDR1 is MNHEY and CDR2 is SVGEGT. This CDR3 comprises 12 residues. With V trimmed by 6 bases and J by 9 bases, 8 bases remained unmatched. Data came from immunoSEQ multiplex PCR; TCRdb stores just in-frame clones and leaves some out. The table has roughly 260,000 clones, around nine tenths seen once; the top ten hold approximately 2.6%. This clonotype was sampled from a woman between 18 and 29 years old who had recovered from COVID-19. The chain couples TRBV6-2 or TRBV6-3 to TRBJ2-7, with TRBD1 matching over 7 bases. Specimen: PBMCs or T cells enriched from blood (not recorded which). The chain's CDR3 is CASSLDRDGQYF. CDR3 bases: TGTGCCAGCAGCCTCGACAGGGACGGGCAGTACTTC.